Listed here are 32 T cell receptor beta chains from one sample, sequenced in a study of blood T cell repertoires in COVID-19. TCRdb keeps only in-frame clones here, not all; method: immunoSEQ multiplex PCR. The sample yields 88,000 or so clones, more than 75% seen once. Material: peripheral blood. The origin of the receptors is a human donor in a cohort sampled during active COVID-19.

The V and J genes are TRBV6-5 and TRBJ2-3, with 7 bases aligning to TRBD2. J was trimmed by 2 bases and V by 1 base; bases with no gene match: 6. CDR3 size: 16 residues. The germline V gene encodes CDR1 MNHEY and CDR2 SVGAGI. CDR3 DNA sequence: TGTGCCAGCAGTTACTGGGAGGGGACTTCCACAGATACGCAGTATTTT. This encodes CASSYWEGTSTDTQYF.

The V and J genes are TRBV19 and TRBJ2-3, with a weak D call TRBD2 (6 bases). The V end lost 7 bases, the J end lost 0 bases, and 14 bases lay between the germline ends. The CDR3 is 15 amino acids. From germline, CDR1 is LNHDA and CDR2 SQIVND (reference sequence). The CDR3 DNA follows: TGTGCCAGTATTGGGTTAGCGGATAGCACAGATACGCAGTATTTT. Its translation is CASIGLADSTDTQYF.

This rearrangement joins TRBV2 to TRBJ2-6; 8 nucleotides align to TRBD1. The CDR3 consists of 17 residues. Germline assignment: CDR1 SNHLY and CDR2 FYNNEI. Trimming cost V 6 bases and J 0 bases; bases outside gene matches: 7. The CDR3 here is CASSRDRTYSGANVLTF. Here the CDR3 DNA reads TGTGCCAGCAGCCGGGACAGGACCTACTCTGGGGCCAACGTCCTGACTTTC.

CDR3 DNA sequence: TGTGCCAGCACCCCCACGGTAGCTAACTATGGCTACACCTTC. It codes for CASTPTVANYGYTF. The chain links TRBV11-2 to TRBJ1-2; no firm D call. The length of the CDR3 is 14 residues. The germline V gene has CDR1 SGHAT and CDR2 FQNNGV. V lost 7 bases to trimming and J lost 0 bases, with 12 bases between them.

The V call is TRBV6-5, the J call TRBJ2-1; 10 bases align to TRBD2. V was pared by 10 bases and J by 6 bases, with 9 bases of the junction left unmatched. CDR3 length equals 14 residues. Germline V gives CDR1 MNHEY, CDR2 SVGAGI. CDR3 in amino acids: CAIGAGGPINEQFF. In DNA, the CDR3 is TGTGCCATTGGAGCGGGAGGGCCGATCAATGAGCAGTTCTTC.

The chain carries TRBV11-2 and TRBJ2-7; TRBD2 might be the D (5 bases). V was trimmed by 0 bases and J by 3 bases, leaving 9 bases between them. The CDR3 is 14 residues long. Germline V gene data show CDR1 as SGHAT and CDR2 as FQNNGV. The CDR3 loop reads CASSLDLLDYEQYF. The CDR3, as DNA: TGTGCCAGCAGCTTAGATCTACTAGACTACGAGCAGTACTTC.

This clone was seen just once. This chain connects TRBV11-2 to TRBJ2-7, with 9 positions matching TRBD1. Germline assignment: CDR1 SGHAT and CDR2 FQNNGV. This CDR3 is built from 14 residues. Trimming at V came to 5 bases and at J to 2 bases, leaving 4 bases not matched to a gene. The DNA of the CDR3 is TGTGCCAGCAGCCTGGGACAGGGACCCTACGAGCAGTACTTC. This codes for CASSLGQGPYEQYF.

The chain uses TRBV19 and TRBJ1-2; perhaps TRBD1 as D (6 bases). V lost 7 bases to trimming and J lost 5 bases, with 17 bases between them. The CDR3 has 14 residues. Germline values: CDR1 LNHDA, CDR2 SQIVND (reference sequence). In nucleotides, the CDR3 is TGTGCCAGTAATAAATGGGCAGGGGATTATGGCTACACCTTC. Amino acids: CASNKWAGDYGYTF. Drawing the rest from reference TRBV19 and TRBJ1-2, the complete variable domain is DGGITQSPKYLFRKEGQNVTLSCEQNLNHDAMYWYRQDPGQGLRLIYYSQIVNDFQKGDIAEGYSVSREKKESFPLTVTSAQKNPTAFYLCASNKWAGDYGYTFGSGTRLTVV.

DNA of the CDR3: TGTGCCAGCAGCGTAGATGGGACTAGCGGCGAGCAGTACTTC. As protein: CASSVDGTSGEQYF. V is TRBV9 and J is TRBJ2-7, with 11 positions matching TRBD2. The V gene's germline CDR1 is SGDLS and CDR2 YYNGEE. The CDR3 extends over 14 amino acids. The V segment lost 0 bases and the J segment 6 bases; nucleotides outside the gene matches: 2.

The genes are TRBV28 and TRBJ2-1; TRBD2 agrees at 9 bases. Germline V lookup: CDR1 MDHEN, CDR2 SYDVKM. The V gene end was trimmed by 5 bases and the J gene end by 4 bases; junction bases not matched to a gene: 6. This CDR3 comprises 15 residues. CDR3: CASSPTSGGYNEQFF. CDR3 in DNA: TGTGCCAGCAGTCCGACTAGCGGAGGATACAATGAGCAGTTCTTC.

This sequence joins TRBV28 and TRBJ2-1, with 7 bases aligning to TRBD2. The V segment lost 6 bases and the J segment 2 bases; nucleotides outside the gene matches: 10. This CDR3 has 16 residues. Germline assignment: CDR1 MDHEN and CDR2 SYDVKM. The CDR3 loop reads CASRERERDAYNEQFF. In nucleotides, the CDR3 is TGTGCCAGCAGGGAACGAGAGCGGGACGCCTACAATGAGCAGTTCTTC. Using reference TRBV28 and TRBJ2-1 for the parts outside the CDR3, the full variable domain is DVKVTQSSRYLVKRTGEKVFLECVQDMDHENMFWYRQDPGLGLRLIYFSYDVKMKEKGDIPEGYSVSREKKERFSLILESASTNQTSMYLCASRERERDAYNEQFFGPGTRLTVL.

This clone was seen once. The chain carries TRBV9 and TRBJ2-1; D possibly corresponds to TRBD1 (6 bases). The germline CDR1 and CDR2 sequences are SGDLS and YYNGEE. V lost 1 base, J lost 6 bases, and 14 bases lay in between. The CDR3 consists of 15 residues. CDR3: CASSVQGQQTNEQFF. The CDR3 DNA reads as TGTGCCAGCAGCGTACAGGGACAACAGACCAATGAGCAGTTCTTC.

The V call is TRBV6-2 or TRBV6-3, the J call TRBJ2-2; D is perhaps TRBD2 (7 bases). The CDR3 length is 17 residues. V was pared by 2 bases and J by 1 base, with 14 bases between. CDR1 is MNHEY and CDR2 is SVGEGT in the germline V gene. The CDR3 DNA reads TGTGCCAGCAGTTACGGGGGGGGCGCGGGGAACACCGGGGAGCTGTTTTTT. Translated: CASSYGGGAGNTGELFF.

The chain joins TRBV5-1 to TRBJ2-7; 9 bases agree with TRBD1. This CDR3 has 14 residues. Germline-derived CDR1 and CDR2 are SGHRS and YFSETQ. With V trimmed by 5 bases and J by 5 bases, 8 bases remained unmatched. As DNA, the CDR3 is TGCGCCAGCAGACAAGGGGACAGGGTGGACGAGCAGTACTTC. Protein sequence: CASRQGDRVDEQYF.

The table lists this clone with a few counts. This chain connects TRBV24-1 to TRBJ2-7; 11 positions agree with TRBD1. CDR3 length: 15 residues. V trimming: 4 bases; J trimming: 4 bases; junction bases outside the gene matches: 5. Germline CDR1 reads KGHDR; CDR2 reads SFDVKD. The CDR3 sequence is CATSDTRDRGYEQYF. The CDR3 bases are TGTGCCACCAGTGACACCCGGGACAGGGGGTACGAGCAGTACTTC.

The genes are TRBV2 and TRBJ2-7; D is undetermined. Trimming removed 6 bases from V and 2 bases from J, with 8 bases in between. Germline V gene sequence: CDR1 SNHLY, CDR2 FYNNEI. This CDR3 contains 12 residues. This CDR3 reads CASSPYAYEQYF. In DNA, the CDR3 is TGTGCCAGCAGCCCGTATGCCTACGAGCAGTACTTC.

This chain joins TRBV14 and TRBJ2-3, with 9 positions matching TRBD2. With 4 bases clipped from V and 5 bases from J, the junction kept 16 bases outside the gene matches. In germline, CDR1 is SGHDN, CDR2 FVKESK. CDR3 length equals 18 residues. The CDR3 region is CASSRRTVGGRAGDTQYF. The CDR3 bases are TGTGCCAGCAGCCGTCGCACGGTGGGCGGGAGGGCCGGAGATACGCAGTATTTT.

This clone was observed a handful of times. The chain recombines TRBV7-8 with TRBJ2-7; 10 nucleotides align to TRBD1. Germline values: CDR1 SGHVS, CDR2 FQNEAQ. Unmatched junction bases numbered 13, after V lost 5 bases and J lost 6 bases. CDR3 length: 16 residues. As DNA, the CDR3 is TGTGCCAGCAGCCCCCTCCGGGACAGGGGATTTACCGAGCAGTACTTC. The encoded protein is CASSPLRDRGFTEQYF.

The chain uses TRBV28 and TRBJ2-7; 7 nucleotides line up with TRBD1. V dropped 6 bases and J dropped 0; count of bases not matched to a gene: 5. This CDR3 is 14 amino acids long. The germline CDR1 and CDR2 sequences are MDHEN and SYDVKM. In nucleotides, the CDR3 is TGTGCCAGCAGCCCGGGACAGAACTCCTACGAGCAGTACTTC. It translates to CASSPGQNSYEQYF.

The chain recombines TRBV29-1 with TRBJ2-5; D not certain. Between the trimmed V and J ends, which lost 3 bases and 5 bases, there was a span of 4 bases. The germline V gene has CDR1 SQVTM and CDR2 ANQGSEA. The CDR3 covers 10 residues. The CDR3: CSVEEETQYF. In DNA, the CDR3 is TGCAGCGTTGAGGAGGAGACCCAGTACTTC.

The gene calls are TRBV18 and TRBJ2-5; tentative D call: TRBD2 (5 bases). This CDR3 has 18 residues. Between the trimmed V and J ends, which lost 2 bases and 3 bases, there was a span of 22 bases. Germline V lookup: CDR1 KGHSH, CDR2 LQKENI. CDR3 coding DNA: TGTGCCAGCTCACCAGAGTCGCGTTGGGGTAGAGGGAAAGAGACCCAGTACTTC. Translating gives CASSPESRWGRGKETQYF.

The CDR3 is CASSHLAGEGETQYF. DNA for the CDR3: TGTGCCAGCTCCCACCTAGCGGGAGAGGGAGAGACCCAGTACTTC. This rearrangement joins TRBV6-5 to TRBJ2-5; TRBD2 matches at 10 bases. Per germline, CDR1 MNHEY and CDR2 SVGAGI. The V gene end was trimmed by 8 bases and the J gene end by 4 bases; junction bases not matched to a gene: 10. CDR3 length: 15 residues.

The chain employs TRBV27 and TRBJ2-1, with TRBD2 matching over 7 bases. The CDR3 has 16 residues. CDR1 and CDR2 from the germline V gene are MNHEY and SMNVEV (reference sequence). Trimming cost V 0 bases and J 8 bases; bases outside gene matches: 10. The CDR3 is CASSLSGAGVGDEQFF. The CDR3 coding sequence is TGTGCCAGCAGTTTATCTGGCGCGGGAGTCGGGGATGAGCAGTTCTTC.

The chain uses TRBV11-2 and TRBJ2-5, with TRBD2 matching 14 bases. The germline gives CDR1 SGHAT, CDR2 FQNNGV. Trimming at V came to 1 base and at J to 5 bases, leaving 12 bases not matched to a gene. The CDR3 runs to 19 residues. Written as DNA, the CDR3 is TGTGCCAGCAGCTTAGTGGGACTAGCGGGAGAAGGAGCGTGGGAGACCCAGTACTTC. This gives the protein CASSLVGLAGEGAWETQYF. The whole variable domain, remainder taken from reference TRBV11-2 and TRBJ2-5, is EAGVAQSPRYKIIEKRQSVAFWCNPISGHATLYWYQQILGQGPKLLIQFQNNGVVDDSQLPKDRFSAERLKGVDSTLKIQPAKLEDSAVYLCASSLVGLAGEGAWETQYFGPGTRLLVL.

CDR3 DNA sequence: TGTGCCAGCACTACAGGGGGGACCACCGGGGAGCTGTTTTTT. Residues: CASTTGGTTGELFF. The V and J genes are TRBV7-9 and TRBJ2-2; 8 nucleotides agree with TRBD1. Trimming at V came to 7 bases and at J to 4 bases, leaving 5 bases not matched to a gene. The V gene's germline CDR1 is SEHNR and CDR2 FQNEAQ (reference sequence). The CDR3 is 14 residues long.

The genes are TRBV7-3 and TRBJ2-1; TRBD1 matches 7 bases. Germline values: CDR1 SGHTA, CDR2 FQGTGA. The CDR3 loop spans 13 amino acids. Trimming cost V 5 bases and J 4 bases; bases outside gene matches: 2. As DNA, the CDR3 is TGTGCCAGCAGCCTACAGGGGTACAATGAGCAGTTCTTC. It codes for CASSLQGYNEQFF.

The rearrangement uses TRBV7-3 and TRBJ1-6, with a weak D call TRBD1 (6 bases). Germline V lookup: CDR1 SGHTA, CDR2 FQGTGA. Trimming removed 4 bases from V and 10 bases from J, with 17 bases in between. The CDR3 is made up of 15 amino acids. CDR3 bases: TGTGCCAGCAGCTCCCAGACAGGCGCCGGCTCACCCCTCCACTTT. It yields the protein CASSSQTGAGSPLHF.

This clone was observed once. The chain recombines TRBV5-1 with TRBJ2-5; no firm D call. The CDR3 totals 15 residues. The germline V and J ends were trimmed by 7 bases and 1 base, with 17 bases remaining between them. CDR1 and CDR2 (germline): SGHRS, YFSETQ. The CDR3 here is CASRPPGSGQETQYF. In nucleotides, the CDR3 is TGCGCCAGCCGCCCCCCCGGTTCGGGCCAAGAGACCCAGTACTTC. The whole variable domain, remainder taken from reference TRBV5-1 and TRBJ2-5, is KAGVTQTPRYLIKTRGQQVTLSCSPISGHRSVSWYQQTPGQGLQFLFEYFSETQRNKGNFPGRFSGRQFSNSRSEMNVSTLELGDSALYLCASRPPGSGQETQYFGPGTRLLVL.

This chain joins TRBV18 and TRBJ2-1; 10 bases map to TRBD1. The germline CDR1 and CDR2 sequences are KGHSH and LQKENI. This CDR3 spans 16 amino acids. V was pared by 2 bases and J by 3 bases, with 4 bases of the junction left unmatched. CDR3 sequence reads: CASSPDRDRGYNEQFF. CDR3 bases: TGTGCCAGCTCACCAGACCGGGACAGGGGCTACAATGAGCAGTTCTTC.

The CDR3 spells CASSFGLSTGGISYEQYF. The CDR3 DNA reads as TGTGCCAGCAGTTTCGGCTTGAGTACAGGGGGGATTTCCTACGAGCAGTACTTC. The chain carries TRBV28 and TRBJ2-7; TRBD1 matches 8 bases. The CDR3 length is 18 residues. The V and J ends lost 3 bases and 1 base, in that order; junction bases with no gene match: 14. Germline CDR1 is MDHEN and CDR2 is SYDVKM.

CDR3 residues: CSASRQQETQYF. CDR3 nucleotides: TGCAGTGCTAGTCGACAGCAAGAGACCCAGTACTTC. This chain joins TRBV20-1 and TRBJ2-5, with a tentative D call TRBD1 (5 bases). Trimming pared 3 bases from V and 2 bases from J, leaving 7 bases between. This CDR3 comprises 12 residues. The germline CDR1 and CDR2 sequences are DFQATT and SNEGSKA (reference sequence).

The rearrangement uses TRBV7-8 and TRBJ1-2; 10 bases are a match to TRBD1. Germline assignment: CDR1 SGHVS and CDR2 FQNEAQ. V lost 5 bases and J lost 4; bases outside the gene matches: 10. CDR3 length: 16 amino acids. CDR3 DNA: TGTGCCAGCAGCCCCCAGGCGGGACAGGGGACCTATGGCTACACCTTC. Its translation: CASSPQAGQGTYGYTF.